This TCR beta chain was recorded in a study of tumor and adjacent non-tumor tissue in lung cancer. V shed 6 bases and J shed 1 base, with 12 bases lying between them. Germline lookup yields CDR1 SQVTM and CDR2 ANQGSEA. The CDR3 sequence is 13 residues long. Study findings and constraints: In normal lung, the top 100 clones were significantly more dominant than in tumor. Patients with more diverse tumor TCRs had worse survival. TCR diversity was significantly greater in tumor than normal lung tissue.

Three rounds of nested PCR, following a modified ARM-PCR protocol, produced the TCRbeta library. A single record per CDR3 protein comes from TCRdb applying MiXCR to the multiplex PCR reads. The table shows roughly 150,000 distinct CDR3 sequences, with around two thirds occurring only once. The template was RNA from unsorted bulk tissue. On this clonotype: As yet, its antigen is unknown.

This clonotype was sampled from a man aged 55 to 70 with small cell lung cancer. Input material: lung tumor tissue. This chain connects TRBV29-1 to TRBJ1-1; D is unresolved. CDR3: CSVKAATNTEAFF. In DNA form, the CDR3 reads TGCAGCGTGAAAGCGGCGACGAACACTGAAGCTTTCTTT. The full variable domain, in which reference TRBV29-1 and TRBJ1-1 provide the parts outside the CDR3, is SAVISQKPSRDICQRGTSLTIQCQVDSQVTMMFWYRQQPGQSLTLIATANQGSEATYESGFVIDKFPISRPNLTFSTLTVSNMSPEDSSIYLCSVKAATNTEAFFGQGTRLTVV.